This T cell receptor (beta chain) appears in the sequencing data of a study of blood T cell repertoires in COVID-19. Assay: immunoSEQ multiplex PCR; the TCRdb copy retains only in-frame clones and omits some. Seen here are hundreds of thousands of clones, less than 85% observed once, and the top ten hold 3% to 4.5%. The sequence was obtained from a young woman with acute or convalescent COVID-19. Sequencing input: peripheral blood.

The CDR3 coding sequence is TGCGCCAGCAGCCAAGAGGTCCTCAGTAACAATGAGCAGTTCTTC. This gives the protein CASSQEVLSNNEQFF. This chain connects TRBV4-1 to TRBJ2-1; D is unclear. The CDR3 loop spans 15 amino acids. Germline assignment: CDR1 MGHRA and CDR2 YSYEKL. V was shortened by 0 bases and J by 5 bases, with 11 bases between the two germline ends.